The 21 T cell receptor beta chains listed next were all sequenced from one sample in a study of T cells after yellow fever vaccination. TCRdb re-called the 5' RACE reads through MiXCR, storing one row per CDR3 protein. The sample yields roughly 500,000 distinct CDR3 sequences, approximately 21% seen once. Sequenced here: PBMCs, sampled 15 days after the yellow fever booster vaccination. These receptors were taken from a man aged 30 to 45 who received the YFV17D yellow fever vaccine.

This clonotype was observed a few times. The V and J genes are TRBV4-3 and TRBJ1-5; D remains ambiguous. The CDR3 loop spans 15 amino acids. Germline V lookup: CDR1 LGHNA, CDR2 YSLEER. The germline V and J ends were trimmed by 0 bases and 0 bases, with 6 bases remaining between them. The CDR3 sequence is CASSQDSRSNQPQHF. The CDR3 nucleotides read TGCGCCAGCAGCCAAGATTCGCGTAGCAATCAGCCCCAGCATTTT.

The chain uses TRBV7-2 and TRBJ1-2; weak D call: TRBD1 (6 bases). Germline V lookup: CDR1 SGHTA, CDR2 FQGNSA. Deletions cut 1 base from V and 8 bases from J, with 14 bases between. This CDR3 is built from 14 residues. Here the CDR3 DNA reads TGTGCCAGCAGCTTAGAGGGGGGTCGGTGGGGCTACACCTTC. It is translated as CASSLEGGRWGYTF.

This clonotype has only a few counts. This sequence joins TRBV20-1 and TRBJ2-1; 9 nucleotides align to TRBD2. From germline, CDR1 is DFQATT and CDR2 SNEGSKA (reference sequence). The CDR3 length is 14 residues. The J segment lost 4 bases and the V segment lost 2 bases, leaving 3 bases of the junction unmatched. CDR3 nucleotide sequence: TGCAGTGCTAGAAGTAGCGGGGGTTACAATGAGCAGTTCTTC. It codes for CSARSSGGYNEQFF.

The table lists this clonotype with a few counts. The chain employs TRBV28 and TRBJ2-3; 9 bases fit TRBD1. Germline-derived CDR1 and CDR2 are MDHEN and SYDVKM. Losses at the gene ends were 1 base for V and 4 bases for J; bases not matched to a gene: 9. The CDR3 has 17 amino acids. The DNA for the CDR3 is TGTGCCAGCAGTTTATATCCTCGGACAGGGGTCCCAGATACGCAGTATTTT. As protein: CASSLYPRTGVPDTQYF.

This clonotype has a handful of counts. The chain has TRBV10-3 and TRBJ2-7; 7 nucleotides align to TRBD2. The ends lost 0 bases at V and 2 bases at J; junction bases unmatched: 13. CDR3 length: 18 residues. Germline CDR1 ENHRY, CDR2 SYGVKD. CDR3 coding DNA: TGTGCCATCAGTGAGTCGACCCCCACGGGAGGTGAACCCTACGAGCAGTACTTC. It encodes CAISESTPTGGEPYEQYF.

The chain uses TRBV20-1 and TRBJ2-3; TRBD1 matches at 11 bases. This CDR3 region has 15 residues. Trimming removed 5 bases from V and 7 bases from J; junction bases left unmatched: 11. Germline CDR1 reads DFQATT; CDR2 reads SNEGSKA (reference sequence). The CDR3 protein is CSAGSGTGGSNTQYF. DNA for the CDR3: TGCAGTGCTGGATCCGGGACAGGGGGTTCGAATACGCAGTATTTT.

J is TRBJ1-6 and V is TRBV20-1, with D perhaps matching TRBD1 (5 bases). CDR1 is DFQATT, CDR2 SNEGSKA, per germline (reference sequence). CDR3 size: 14 residues. V was clipped by 0 bases and J by 7 bases, with 10 bases between them. The CDR3 is CSAREGRKNSPLHF. The CDR3 DNA sequence: TGCAGTGCTAGAGAGGGACGGAAAAATTCACCCCTCCACTTT.

V and J are TRBV28 and TRBJ1-6; 7 bases line up with TRBD1. V lost 2 bases and J lost 0; bases outside the gene matches: 4. CDR1 MDHEN and CDR2 SYDVKM come from the germline V gene. This CDR3 is 17 amino acids long. In nucleotides, the CDR3 is TGTGCCAGCAGTTTAGAGGACAGGACCTCCTATAATTCACCCCTCCACTTT. Translated, it gives CASSLEDRTSYNSPLHF.

This rearrangement joins TRBV27 to TRBJ2-1, with no clear D. Trimming removed 5 bases from V and 6 bases from J, with 8 bases in between. In germline, CDR1 is MNHEY, CDR2 SMNVEV (reference sequence). CDR3 length equals 12 residues. The CDR3 sequence is CASSQWGNEQFF. Here the CDR3 DNA reads TGTGCCAGCAGTCAATGGGGCAATGAGCAGTTCTTC.

The table lists this clonotype with a few counts. V and J are TRBV20-1 and TRBJ1-4, with TRBD1 identical over 11 bases. V was pared by 5 bases and J by 5 bases, with 7 bases of the junction left unmatched. The germline gives CDR1 DFQATT, CDR2 SNEGSKA (reference sequence). The CDR3 is 15 residues long. CDR3 sequence reads: CSAGDRGAFNEKLFF. The DNA of the CDR3 is TGCAGTGCTGGGGACAGGGGGGCCTTCAATGAAAAACTGTTTTTT.

The J gene is TRBJ2-3, the V gene TRBV6-1; 10 bases are shared with TRBD2. The CDR3 has 18 amino acids. V was pared by 6 bases and J by 5 bases, with 17 bases of the junction left unmatched. Germline-derived CDR1 and CDR2 are MNHNS and SASEGT. The CDR3 DNA is TGTGCCAGCAGGCCCTCCCTAGGAGCGGGAGGGGCGGGAGATACGCAGTATTTT. Translating it yields CASRPSLGAGGAGDTQYF.

The sample holds a few counts of this clonotype. The chain has TRBV5-8 and TRBJ1-1, with no clear D. The ends were cut back, 5 bases at V and 7 bases at J, with 9 bases in the middle. CDR1 and CDR2 (germline): SGHTS, YDEGEE. The CDR3 consists of 11 residues. CDR3 coding DNA: TGTGCCAGCAGGGTCGGCCTTGAAGCTTTCTTT. The encoded protein is CASRVGLEAFF.

There are a few counts of this clonotype. V gene TRBV20-1 combines with J gene TRBJ2-3, with 10 bases aligning to TRBD2. Germline V gives CDR1 DFQATT, CDR2 SNEGSKA (reference sequence). V dropped 3 bases and J dropped 4; count of bases not matched to a gene: 10. CDR3 length: 16 amino acids. CDR3 bases: TGCAGTGCTAGTTGGCAGCTAGCGGGAGTCTCAGATACGCAGTATTTT. Translated: CSASWQLAGVSDTQYF.

The sample holds a few counts of this clonotype. The chain combines TRBV19 with TRBJ1-2, with D possibly being TRBD1 (6 bases). Germline V lookup: CDR1 LNHDA, CDR2 SQIVND (reference sequence). The CDR3 contains 15 residues. Trimming cost V 10 bases and J 4 bases, with 22 bases left between them. The CDR3 nucleotides read TGTGCCACTTACTCCGGGACAACAGAACTCTATGGCTACACCTTC. Protein sequence: CATYSGTTELYGYTF. Variable domain in full (rest from reference TRBV19 and TRBJ1-2): DGGITQSPKYLFRKEGQNVTLSCEQNLNHDAMYWYRQDPGQGLRLIYYSQIVNDFQKGDIAEGYSVSREKKESFPLTVTSAQKNPTAFYLCATYSGTTELYGYTFGSGTRLTVV.

This clonotype was observed a handful of times. The chain joins TRBV19 to TRBJ2-5, with 9 positions matching TRBD2. The CDR3 is 14 residues long. Germline trimming cut 7 bases from V and 4 bases from J; bases unmatched to any gene: 7. Germline V gene data show CDR1 as LNHDA and CDR2 as SQIVND (reference sequence). CDR3 in amino acids: CASKDGTSRETQYF. CDR3 in DNA: TGTGCCAGTAAGGACGGGACTAGCAGAGAGACCCAGTACTTC.

This clonotype has a single count. J is TRBJ2-1 and V is TRBV18; tentatively, D is TRBD1 (6 bases). The V gene's germline CDR1 is KGHSH and CDR2 LQKENI. The V end was cut by 2 bases, the J end by 4 bases, with 12 bases between. The CDR3 contains 15 residues. The CDR3: CASSPIQGRYNEQFF. The DNA of the CDR3 is TGTGCCAGCTCACCAATACAGGGACGTTACAATGAGCAGTTCTTC.

V and J are TRBV9 and TRBJ2-5; the D gene could be TRBD1 or TRBD2 (5 bases each). Germline-derived CDR1 and CDR2 are SGDLS and YYNGEE. CDR3 size: 14 residues. The V end was cut by 5 bases, the J end by 2 bases, with 13 bases between. CDR3 region: CASSTGPPQETQYF. The CDR3 coding sequence is TGTGCCAGCAGTACGGGGCCTCCTCAAGAGACCCAGTACTTC. Variable domain in full (rest from reference TRBV9 and TRBJ2-5): DSGVTQTPKHLITATGQRVTLRCSPRSGDLSVYWYQQSLDQGLQFLIQYYNGEERAKGNILERFSAQQFPDLHSELNLSSLELGDSALYFCASSTGPPQETQYFGPGTRLLVL.

This chain uses TRBV15 with TRBJ2-2; 9 nucleotides align to TRBD2. J was trimmed by 4 bases and V by 3 bases; bases with no gene match: 6. Germline values: CDR1 LNHNV, CDR2 YYDKDF (reference sequence). The CDR3 length is 16 residues. The CDR3 loop reads CATSRGLAGVTGELFF. The DNA of the CDR3 is TGTGCCACCAGCAGGGGACTAGCAGGGGTCACCGGGGAGCTGTTTTTT.

The V and J genes are TRBV12-3 or TRBV12-4 and TRBJ2-1, with D hard to call. This CDR3 comprises 12 residues. The V gene lost 6 bases and the J gene lost 5 bases, with 8 bases spanning the gap. The CDR3 sequence is CASSPTDNEQFF. CDR3 sequence (DNA): TGTGCCAGCAGCCCCACGGACAATGAGCAGTTCTTC.

This clonotype was observed a few times. The chain links TRBV14 to TRBJ2-1; TRBD2 might be the D (5 bases). V lost 6 bases and J 9 bases, leaving 12 bases between the germline ends. Germline CDR1 is SGHDN and CDR2 is FVKESK. This CDR3 is built from 12 residues. In nucleotides, the CDR3 is TGTGCCAGCAGTAAATGGAGCGGTGAGCAGTTCTTC. Translation gives CASSKWSGEQFF. The entire variable domain, with the rest obtained from reference TRBV14 and TRBJ2-1, is as follows: EAGVTQFPSHSVIEKGQTVTLRCDPISGHDNLYWYRRVMGKEIKFLLHFVKESKQDESGMPNNRFLAERTGGTYSTLKVQPAELEDSGVYFCASSKWSGEQFFGPGTRLTVL.

The CDR3 DNA reads as TGCGCCAGCAGCCAAGCCCTTCTCGCGGGGGAGCAGTTCTTC. Translated, it gives CASSQALLAGEQFF. V gene TRBV4-3 combines with J gene TRBJ2-1; TRBD2 is a possible D gene (6 bases). The V gene lost 1 base and the J gene lost 10 bases, with 14 bases spanning the gap. CDR1 is LGHNA, CDR2 YSLEER, per germline. CDR3 length: 14 amino acids.